This TCR beta chain is drawn from a study of cytomegalovirus exposure and HLA in healthy donors. The CDR3 totals 15 residues. Per the germline V gene, CDR1 is SGHDT and CDR2 is YYEEEE. V trimming: 0 bases; J trimming: 7 bases; junction bases outside the gene matches: 7. PCR was performed using 60 Vbeta and 13 Jbeta primers. Assay: immunoSEQ multiplex PCR; the TCRdb copy retains only in-frame clones and omits some. The sample has over 120,000 clones, around two thirds seen once. Sequencing input: PBMCs. The source is a woman aged 55-69 years in good health and CMV-seropositive. V and J are TRBV5-6 and TRBJ2-7; 10 nucleotides match TRBD2. The CDR3 sequence: CASSLGLAGAGEQYF. CDR3 in DNA: TGTGCCAGCAGCTTGGGGCTAGCGGGAGCCGGAGAGCAGTACTTC.